One and the same sample provided the 9 T cell receptor beta chains below, sequenced in a study of CD8 T cells in Susac syndrome. With random hexamers, about 0.45 to 1 ug RNA was reverse transcribed. One entry per CDR3 protein results from TCRdb running MiXCR on the immunoSEQ multiplex PCR reads. The repertoire consists of about 100,000 distinct CDR3 sequences, with around 96% occurring once and the leading ten covering 0.3%. The source material was CD8+ T cells from PBMCs. The source of these receptors is a human donor with Susac syndrome.

This clonotype was found once. The rearrangement joins TRBV29-1 to TRBJ2-3; D is unresolved. Trimming took 6 bases from V and 4 from J, leaving 14 bases between them. The CDR3 loop spans 13 amino acids. CDR1 and CDR2 (germline): SQVTM, ANQGSEA. The CDR3 reads CSVARRLADTQYF. CDR3 coding DNA: TGCAGCGTCGCTAGAAGGTTGGCAGATACGCAGTATTTT.

The rearrangement joins TRBV29-1 to TRBJ2-1, with 7 bases identical to TRBD2. The CDR3 is 14 residues long. V lost 2 bases and J lost 6; bases outside the gene matches: 7. Germline-derived CDR1 and CDR2 are SQVTM and ANQGSEA. CDR3 loop: CSVETPGGINEQFF. For the CDR3, the DNA is TGCAGCGTTGAAACCCCGGGAGGAATCAATGAGCAGTTCTTC.

The chain uses TRBV9 and TRBJ2-1; D gene ambiguous. This CDR3 has 11 amino acids. Trimming stripped 4 bases from V and 7 bases from J, with 6 bases between. In germline, CDR1 is SGDLS, CDR2 YYNGEE. The CDR3 sequence is CASSNSNEQFF. CDR3 nucleotide sequence: TGTGCCAGCAGCAACTCTAATGAGCAGTTCTTC.

This sequence joins TRBV5-6 and TRBJ2-1, with TRBD1 matching over 7 bases. CDR1 and CDR2 from the germline V gene are SGHDT and YYEEEE. The CDR3 contains 13 residues. V lost 4 bases to trimming and J lost 5 bases; unmatched junction nucleotides: 3. The CDR3 nucleotides are TGTGCCAGCAGCGCCGACAGGGACAATGAGCAGTTCTTC. Its protein is CASSADRDNEQFF.

The chain carries TRBV11-2 and TRBJ1-6, with a possible D match to TRBD1 (6 bases). Trimming stripped 8 bases from V and 7 bases from J, with 36 bases between. The CDR3 has 21 amino acids. CDR1 and CDR2 (germline): SGHAT, FQNNGV. The CDR3 region is CASSKAVVQRTTGPKNSPLHF. CDR3 nucleotide sequence: TGTGCCAGCTCCAAAGCTGTAGTCCAAAGAACAACAGGGCCCAAAAATTCACCCCTCCACTTT.

The CDR3 region is CASSPRQGNGETQYF. The CDR3 DNA reads TGTGCCAGCAGTCCAAGACAGGGGAACGGGGAGACCCAGTACTTC. The chain is built from TRBV6-5 and TRBJ2-5; 8 bases line up with TRBD1. V dropped 5 bases and J dropped 5; count of bases not matched to a gene: 10. The CDR3 has 15 amino acids. Looked up from germline, CDR1 is MNHEY and CDR2 is SVGAGI.

The chain employs TRBV5-6 and TRBJ2-7, with 8 positions matching TRBD2. Trimming removed 2 bases from V and 7 bases from J; junction bases left unmatched: 11. This CDR3 is built from 15 residues. CDR1 is SGHDT, CDR2 YYEEEE, per germline. For the CDR3, the DNA is TGTGCCAGCAGCTTCGCGTCGGGAGGGCCTGGAGAGCAGTACTTC. Protein sequence: CASSFASGGPGEQYF.

This rearrangement joins TRBV2 to TRBJ2-1, with 8 nucleotides matching TRBD1. Germline lookup yields CDR1 SNHLY and CDR2 FYNNEI. V shed 6 bases, J shed 2 bases, and the junction held 3 bases outside the gene matches. This CDR3 is built from 14 residues. The CDR3 is CASRVDRAYNEQFF. In nucleotides, the CDR3 is TGTGCCAGCAGAGTGGACAGGGCCTACAATGAGCAGTTCTTC.

The sample holds a few counts of this clonotype. The rearrangement links TRBV24-1 to TRBJ2-5; no clear D. V dropped 1 base and J dropped 5 bases, with 7 bases sitting between them. Germline V lookup: CDR1 KGHDR, CDR2 SFDVKD. The CDR3 loop spans 13 amino acids. CDR3 DNA: TGTGCCACCAGTGATTTTAAGCTGGAGACCCAGTACTTC. Amino acids: CATSDFKLETQYF.